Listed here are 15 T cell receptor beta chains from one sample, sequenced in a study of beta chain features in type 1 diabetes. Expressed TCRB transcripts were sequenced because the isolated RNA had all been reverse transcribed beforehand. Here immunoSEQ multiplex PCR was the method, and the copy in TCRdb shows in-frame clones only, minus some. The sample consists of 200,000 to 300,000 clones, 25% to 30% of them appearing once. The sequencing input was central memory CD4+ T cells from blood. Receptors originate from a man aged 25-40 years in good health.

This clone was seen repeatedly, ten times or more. For the CDR3, the DNA is TGCGCCAGCAGTACCGACCAAGAGACCCAGTACTTC. Amino acids: CASSTDQETQYF. The chain has TRBV5-1 and TRBJ2-5; D gene unclear. The CDR3 has 12 residues. The V end was cut by 5 bases, the J end by 0 bases, with 5 bases between. The germline V gene has CDR1 SGHRS and CDR2 YFSETQ.

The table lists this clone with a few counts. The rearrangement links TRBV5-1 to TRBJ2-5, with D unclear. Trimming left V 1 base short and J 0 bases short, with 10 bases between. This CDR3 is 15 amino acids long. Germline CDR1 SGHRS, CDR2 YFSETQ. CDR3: CASSLNGNNQETQYF. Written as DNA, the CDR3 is TGCGCCAGCAGCTTGAACGGAAACAACCAAGAGACCCAGTACTTC.

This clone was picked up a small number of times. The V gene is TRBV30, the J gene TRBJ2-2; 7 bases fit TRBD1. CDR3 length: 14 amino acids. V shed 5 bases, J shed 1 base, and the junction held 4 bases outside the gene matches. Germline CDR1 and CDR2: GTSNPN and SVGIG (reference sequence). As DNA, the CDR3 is TGTGCCTGGTCCTGGACAGGGAACACCGGGGAGCTGTTTTTT. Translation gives CAWSWTGNTGELFF.

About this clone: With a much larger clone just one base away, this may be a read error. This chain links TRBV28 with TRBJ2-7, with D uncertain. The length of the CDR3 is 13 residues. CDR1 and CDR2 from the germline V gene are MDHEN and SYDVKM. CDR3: CARSRNIADEQYF. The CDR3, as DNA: TGTGCCCGCAGTCGGAACATTGCGGACGAGCAGTACTTC.

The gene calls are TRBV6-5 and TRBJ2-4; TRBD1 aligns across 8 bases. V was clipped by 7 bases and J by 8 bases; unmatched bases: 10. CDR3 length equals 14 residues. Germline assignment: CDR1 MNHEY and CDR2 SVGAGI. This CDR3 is CASMDRDRSYIQYF. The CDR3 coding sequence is TGTGCCAGCATGGACCGGGACAGGTCGTACATTCAGTACTTC.

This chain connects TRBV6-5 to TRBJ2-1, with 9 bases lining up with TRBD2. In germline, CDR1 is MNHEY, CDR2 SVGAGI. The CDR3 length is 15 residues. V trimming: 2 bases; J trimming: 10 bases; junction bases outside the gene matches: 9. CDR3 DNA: TGTGCCAGCAGTTACCAGGCGGGGGGGCAAAAAGAGCAGTTCTTC. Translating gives CASSYQAGGQKEQFF.

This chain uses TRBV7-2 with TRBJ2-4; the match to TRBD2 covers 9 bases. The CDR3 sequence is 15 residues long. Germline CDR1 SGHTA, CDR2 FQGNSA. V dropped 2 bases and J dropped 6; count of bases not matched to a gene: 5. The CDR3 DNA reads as TGTGCCAGCAGCTTACGCGGGGGGGCCGGAAACATTCAGTACTTC. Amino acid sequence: CASSLRGGAGNIQYF.

CDR3 DNA sequence: TGTGCCAGCAGTTACTATGCGGGAGGGGGCCAAGAGACCCAGTACTTC. It codes for CASSYYAGGGQETQYF. This chain connects TRBV6-6 to TRBJ2-5, with 9 bases matching TRBD2. The CDR3 covers 16 residues. The V gene's germline CDR1 is MNHNY and CDR2 SVGAGI (reference sequence). J was trimmed by 1 base and V by 1 base; bases with no gene match: 4.

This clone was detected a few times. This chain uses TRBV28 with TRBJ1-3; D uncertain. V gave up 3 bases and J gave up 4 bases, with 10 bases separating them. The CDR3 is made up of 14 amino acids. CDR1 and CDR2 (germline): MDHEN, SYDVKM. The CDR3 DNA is TGTGCCAGCAGTTTGGCCGGGTACGGAAACACCATATATTTT. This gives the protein CASSLAGYGNTIYF.

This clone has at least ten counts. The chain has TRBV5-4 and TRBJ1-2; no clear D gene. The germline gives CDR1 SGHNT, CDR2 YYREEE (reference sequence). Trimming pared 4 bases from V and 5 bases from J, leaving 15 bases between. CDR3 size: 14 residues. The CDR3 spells CASSVSTDRYGYTF. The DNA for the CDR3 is TGTGCCAGCAGCGTCAGCACGGATCGGTATGGCTACACCTTC.

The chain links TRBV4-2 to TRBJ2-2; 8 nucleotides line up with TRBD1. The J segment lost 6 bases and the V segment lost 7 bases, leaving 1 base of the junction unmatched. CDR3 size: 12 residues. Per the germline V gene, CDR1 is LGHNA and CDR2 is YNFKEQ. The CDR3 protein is CASKQGAGELFF. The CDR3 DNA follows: TGTGCCAGCAAACAGGGGGCCGGGGAGCTGTTTTTT.

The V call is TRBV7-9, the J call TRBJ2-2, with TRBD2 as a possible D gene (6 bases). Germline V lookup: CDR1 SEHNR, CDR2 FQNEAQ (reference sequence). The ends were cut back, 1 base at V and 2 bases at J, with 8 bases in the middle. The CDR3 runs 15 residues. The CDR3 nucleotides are TGTGCCAGCAGCTTAGACGGGACTAACACCGGGGAGCTGTTTTTT. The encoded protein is CASSLDGTNTGELFF.

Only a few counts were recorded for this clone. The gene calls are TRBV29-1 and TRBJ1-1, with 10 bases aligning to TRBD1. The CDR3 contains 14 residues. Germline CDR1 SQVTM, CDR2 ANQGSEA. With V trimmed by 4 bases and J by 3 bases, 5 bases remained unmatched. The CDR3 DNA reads TGCAGCGTTGGACAGGGGGCGCTGGACACTGAAGCTTTCTTT. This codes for CSVGQGALDTEAFF.

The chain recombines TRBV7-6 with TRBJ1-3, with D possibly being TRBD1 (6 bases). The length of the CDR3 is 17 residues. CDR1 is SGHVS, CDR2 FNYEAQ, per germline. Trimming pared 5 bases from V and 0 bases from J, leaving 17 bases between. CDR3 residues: CASSPSPQGSSGNTIYF. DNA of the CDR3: TGTGCCAGCAGCCCCTCGCCTCAGGGGAGCTCTGGAAACACCATATATTTT.

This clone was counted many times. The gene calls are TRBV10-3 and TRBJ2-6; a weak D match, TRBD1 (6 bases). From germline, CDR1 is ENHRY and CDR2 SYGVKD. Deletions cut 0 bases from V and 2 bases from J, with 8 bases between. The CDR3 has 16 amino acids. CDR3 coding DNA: TGTGCCATCAGTGAGTCCGCAGGGGCTGGGGCCAACGTCCTGACTTTC. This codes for CAISESAGAGANVLTF.